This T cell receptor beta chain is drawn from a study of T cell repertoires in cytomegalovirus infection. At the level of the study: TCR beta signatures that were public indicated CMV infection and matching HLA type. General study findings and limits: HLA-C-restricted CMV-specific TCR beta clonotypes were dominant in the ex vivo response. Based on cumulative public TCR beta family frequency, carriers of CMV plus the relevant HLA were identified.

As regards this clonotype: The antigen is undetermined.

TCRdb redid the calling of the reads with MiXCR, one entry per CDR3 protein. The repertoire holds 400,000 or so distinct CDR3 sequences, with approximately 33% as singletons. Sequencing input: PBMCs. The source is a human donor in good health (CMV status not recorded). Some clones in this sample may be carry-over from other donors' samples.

This CDR3 reads CASSWTRGTNTGELFF. The CDR3 nucleotides read TGTGCCAGCAGCTGGACTAGAGGGACGAACACCGGGGAGCTGTTTTTT. The rearrangement uses TRBV7-2 and TRBJ2-2; 7 nucleotides agree with TRBD2. Germline assignment: CDR1 SGHTA and CDR2 FQGNSA. This CDR3 has 16 amino acids. Trimming at V came to 4 bases and at J to 0 bases, leaving 5 bases not matched to a gene.